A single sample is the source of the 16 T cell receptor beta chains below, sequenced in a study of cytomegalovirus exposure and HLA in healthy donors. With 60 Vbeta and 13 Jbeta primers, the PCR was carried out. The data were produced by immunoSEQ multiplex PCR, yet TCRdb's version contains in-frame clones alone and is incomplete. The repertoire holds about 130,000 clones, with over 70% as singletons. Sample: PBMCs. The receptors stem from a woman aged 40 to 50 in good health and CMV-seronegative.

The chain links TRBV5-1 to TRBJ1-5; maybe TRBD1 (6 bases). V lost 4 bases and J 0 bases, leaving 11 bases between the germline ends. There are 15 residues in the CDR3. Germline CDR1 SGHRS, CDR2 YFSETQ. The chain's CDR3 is CASSAEDSSNQPQHF. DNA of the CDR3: TGCGCCAGCAGCGCCGAGGACAGTAGCAATCAGCCCCAGCATTTT.

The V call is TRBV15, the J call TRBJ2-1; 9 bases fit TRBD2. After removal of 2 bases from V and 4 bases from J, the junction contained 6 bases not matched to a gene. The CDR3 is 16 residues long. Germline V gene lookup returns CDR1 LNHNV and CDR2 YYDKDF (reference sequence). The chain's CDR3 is CATSRQPGLAYNEQFF. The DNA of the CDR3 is TGTGCCACCAGCAGACAACCGGGACTAGCATACAATGAGCAGTTCTTC.

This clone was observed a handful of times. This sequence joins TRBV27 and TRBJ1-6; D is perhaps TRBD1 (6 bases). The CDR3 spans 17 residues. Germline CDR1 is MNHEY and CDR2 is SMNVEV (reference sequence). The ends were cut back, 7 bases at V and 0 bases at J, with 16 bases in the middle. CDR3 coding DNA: TGTGCCAGCAACAGGGACTATTTGAGCTCCTATAATTCACCCCTCCACTTT. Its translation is CASNRDYLSSYNSPLHF.

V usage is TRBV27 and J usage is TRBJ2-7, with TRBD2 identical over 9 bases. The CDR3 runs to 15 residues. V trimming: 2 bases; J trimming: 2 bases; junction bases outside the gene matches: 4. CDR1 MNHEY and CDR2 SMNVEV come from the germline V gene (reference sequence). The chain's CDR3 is CASSLNGGRAYEQYF. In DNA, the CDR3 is TGTGCCAGCAGTTTAAATGGCGGGAGGGCCTACGAGCAGTACTTC.

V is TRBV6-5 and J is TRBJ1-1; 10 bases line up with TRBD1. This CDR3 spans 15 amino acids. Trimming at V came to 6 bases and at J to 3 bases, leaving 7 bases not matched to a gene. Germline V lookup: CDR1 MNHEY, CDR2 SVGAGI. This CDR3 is CASSRRQGAYTEAFF. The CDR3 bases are TGTGCCAGCAGCCGAAGACAGGGGGCATACACTGAAGCTTTCTTT.

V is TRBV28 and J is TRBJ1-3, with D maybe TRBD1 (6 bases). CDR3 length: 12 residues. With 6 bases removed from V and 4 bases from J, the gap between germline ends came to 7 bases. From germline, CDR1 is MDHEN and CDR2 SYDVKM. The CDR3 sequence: CASSTGGNTIYF. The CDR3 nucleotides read TGTGCCAGCAGCACAGGGGGAAACACCATATATTTT.

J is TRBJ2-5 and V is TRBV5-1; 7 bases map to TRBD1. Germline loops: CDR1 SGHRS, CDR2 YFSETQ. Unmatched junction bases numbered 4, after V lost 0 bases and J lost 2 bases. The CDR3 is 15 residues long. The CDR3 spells CASSLGGQLQETQYF. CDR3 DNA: TGCGCCAGCAGCTTGGGGGGACAGCTACAAGAGACCCAGTACTTC.

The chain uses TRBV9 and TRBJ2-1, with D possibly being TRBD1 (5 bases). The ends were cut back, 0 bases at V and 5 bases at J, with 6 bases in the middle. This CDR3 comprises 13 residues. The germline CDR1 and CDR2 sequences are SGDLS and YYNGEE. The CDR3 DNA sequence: TGTGCCAGCAGCGTAGCAGGGAACAATGAGCAGTTCTTC. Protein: CASSVAGNNEQFF.

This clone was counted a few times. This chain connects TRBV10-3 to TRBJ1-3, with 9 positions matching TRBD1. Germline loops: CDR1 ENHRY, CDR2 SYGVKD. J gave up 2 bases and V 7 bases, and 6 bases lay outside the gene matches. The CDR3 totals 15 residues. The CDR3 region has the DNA TGTGCCATCAACCGGGACAGGGATACTGGAAACACCATATATTTT. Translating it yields CAINRDRDTGNTIYF.

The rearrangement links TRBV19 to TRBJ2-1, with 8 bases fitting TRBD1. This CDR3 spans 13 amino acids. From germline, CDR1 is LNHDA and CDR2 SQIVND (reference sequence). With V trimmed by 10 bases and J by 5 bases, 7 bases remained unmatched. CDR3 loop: CATTGTGHNEQFF. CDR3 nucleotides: TGTGCCACAACCGGGACAGGTCACAATGAGCAGTTCTTC. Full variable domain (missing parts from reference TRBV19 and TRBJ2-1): DGGITQSPKYLFRKEGQNVTLSCEQNLNHDAMYWYRQDPGQGLRLIYYSQIVNDFQKGDIAEGYSVSREKKESFPLTVTSAQKNPTAFYLCATTGTGHNEQFFGPGTRLTVL.

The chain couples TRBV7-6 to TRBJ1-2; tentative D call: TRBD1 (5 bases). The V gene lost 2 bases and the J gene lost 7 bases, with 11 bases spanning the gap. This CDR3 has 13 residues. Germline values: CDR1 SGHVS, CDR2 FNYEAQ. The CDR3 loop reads CASSLSPGGGYTF. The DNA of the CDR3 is TGTGCCAGCAGCTTATCCCCGGGGGGTGGCTACACCTTC.

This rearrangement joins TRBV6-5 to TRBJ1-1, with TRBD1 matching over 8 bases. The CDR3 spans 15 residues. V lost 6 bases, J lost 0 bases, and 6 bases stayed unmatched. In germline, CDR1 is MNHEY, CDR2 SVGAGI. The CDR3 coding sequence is TGTGCCAGCAGAGGTGGACAGGGATTGAACACTGAAGCTTTCTTT. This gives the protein CASRGGQGLNTEAFF.

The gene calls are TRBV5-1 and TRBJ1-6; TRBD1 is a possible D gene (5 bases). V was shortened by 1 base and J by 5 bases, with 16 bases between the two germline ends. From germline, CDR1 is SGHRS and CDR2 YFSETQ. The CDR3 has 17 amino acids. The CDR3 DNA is TGCGCCAGCAGCTTGACGGGGGTAGTAGAGAATAATTCACCCCTCCACTTT. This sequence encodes CASSLTGVVENNSPLHF.

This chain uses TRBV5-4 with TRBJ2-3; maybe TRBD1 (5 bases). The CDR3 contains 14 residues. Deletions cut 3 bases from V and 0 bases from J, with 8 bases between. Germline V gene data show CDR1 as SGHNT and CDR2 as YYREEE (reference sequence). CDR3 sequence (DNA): TGTGCCAGCAGCTCCAGGGCTAGCACAGATACGCAGTATTTT. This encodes CASSSRASTDTQYF. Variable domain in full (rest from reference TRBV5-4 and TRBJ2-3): ETGVTQSPTHLIKTRGQQVTLRCSSQSGHNTVSWYQQALGQGPQFIFQYYREEENGRGNFPPRFSGLQFPNYSSELNVNALELDDSALYLCASSSRASTDTQYFGPGTRLTVL.

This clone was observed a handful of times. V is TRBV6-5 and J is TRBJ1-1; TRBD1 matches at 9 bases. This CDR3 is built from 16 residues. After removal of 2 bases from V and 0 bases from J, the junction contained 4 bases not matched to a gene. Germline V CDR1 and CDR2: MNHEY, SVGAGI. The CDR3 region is CASSYEGQGMNTEAFF. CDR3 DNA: TGTGCCAGCAGTTACGAGGGACAGGGTATGAACACTGAAGCTTTCTTT.

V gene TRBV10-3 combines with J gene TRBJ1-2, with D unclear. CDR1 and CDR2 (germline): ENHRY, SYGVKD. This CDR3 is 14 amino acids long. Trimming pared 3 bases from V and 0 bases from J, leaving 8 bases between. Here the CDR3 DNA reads TGTGCCATCAGTGAACGGGGTCCTAACTATGGCTACACCTTC. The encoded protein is CAISERGPNYGYTF.